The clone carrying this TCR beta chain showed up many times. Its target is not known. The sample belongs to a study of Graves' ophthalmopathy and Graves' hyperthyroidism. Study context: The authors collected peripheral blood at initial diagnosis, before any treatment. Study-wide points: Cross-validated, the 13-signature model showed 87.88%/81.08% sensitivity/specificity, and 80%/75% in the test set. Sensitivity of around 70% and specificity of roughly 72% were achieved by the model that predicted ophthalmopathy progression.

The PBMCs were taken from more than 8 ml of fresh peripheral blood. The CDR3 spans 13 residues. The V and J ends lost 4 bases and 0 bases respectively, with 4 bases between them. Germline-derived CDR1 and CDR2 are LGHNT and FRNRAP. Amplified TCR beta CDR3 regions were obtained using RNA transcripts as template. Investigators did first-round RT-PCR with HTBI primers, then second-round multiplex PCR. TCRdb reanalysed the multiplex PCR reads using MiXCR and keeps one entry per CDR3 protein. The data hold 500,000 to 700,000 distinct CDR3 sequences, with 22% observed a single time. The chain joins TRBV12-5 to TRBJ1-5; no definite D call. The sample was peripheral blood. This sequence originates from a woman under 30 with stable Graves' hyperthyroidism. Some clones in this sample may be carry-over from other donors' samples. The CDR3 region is CASGSNSNQPQHF. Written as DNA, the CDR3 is TGTGCTAGTGGTTCAAATAGCAATCAGCCCCAGCATTTT.